Listed here are 21 T cell receptor beta chains from one sample, sequenced in a study of blood T cells in healthy people across ages. Alongside a J-beta primer mix, a sample-barcoded 5' primer served in a second PCR lasting roughly 7 to 12 cycles. TCRdb processed the 5' RACE reads anew with MiXCR; each CDR3 protein has one entry. The table shows about 670,000 distinct CDR3 sequences, with about 50% occurring only once. The sample was blood. Every receptor here comes from an elderly woman in good health.

Comments on this clonotype: One end of the junction fails to match germline, which may point to a read error. J is TRBJ1-2 and V is TRBV6-5; the match to TRBD1 covers 7 bases. The CDR3 is 14 residues long. The germline gives CDR1 MNHEY, CDR2 SVGAGI. The CDR3: CASRGTGTAHGYTF. In DNA form, the CDR3 reads TGTGCCAGCAGGGGCACCGGGACAGCACATGGCTACACCTTT.

Here the CDR3 reads CASSLSAGRVGFRGYTF. In nucleotides, the CDR3 is TGTGCCAGCAGTTTATCTGCCGGCAGGGTCGGTTTTCGCGGCTACACCTTC. This chain uses TRBV27 with TRBJ1-2, with a tentative D call TRBD1 (5 bases). The germline gives CDR1 MNHEY, CDR2 SMNVEV (reference sequence). V dropped 0 bases and J dropped 8 bases, with 22 bases sitting between them. The length of the CDR3 is 17 residues.

At least ten counts were recorded for this clonotype. The chain links TRBV6-6 to TRBJ2-2, with 8 bases matching TRBD2. J was trimmed by 5 bases and V by 10 bases; bases with no gene match: 18. The CDR3 covers 17 residues. Germline V gives CDR1 MNHNY, CDR2 SVGAGI (reference sequence). CDR3 nucleotide sequence: TGTGCCACCAGACTCCCGGGACTAGACGATGGTACCGGGGAGCTGTTTTTT. Protein: CATRLPGLDDGTGELFF.

In this sample, this clonotype turned up a few times. One end of the junction is discordant with germline, which a read error may explain. The genes are TRBV3-1 and TRBJ2-3; perhaps D is TRBD1 or TRBD2 (6 bases each). CDR1 LGHDT and CDR2 YNNKEL come from the germline V gene (reference sequence). The CDR3 is 15 residues long. Here the CDR3 reads CAGSQERGLTDTQYF. The DNA for the CDR3 is TGTGCCGGCAGCCAAGAACGGGGGCTCACAGATACGCAGTATTTT.

The rearrangement links TRBV20-1 to TRBJ1-5; D not resolved. The length of the CDR3 is 15 residues. The V end was cut by 5 bases, the J end by 0 bases, with 14 bases between. Germline values: CDR1 DFQATT, CDR2 SNEGSKA (reference sequence). CDR3 amino acids: CSALRPFGSNQPQHF. CDR3 bases: TGCAGTGCTCTACGGCCCTTTGGTAGCAATCAGCCCCAGCATTTT.

This clonotype was counted many times. The chain recombines TRBV12-3 or TRBV12-4 with TRBJ2-7; possibly TRBD2 for D (6 bases). CDR3 length equals 17 residues. Trimming left V 1 base short and J 0 bases short, with 16 bases between. As DNA, the CDR3 is TGTGCCAGCAGTTTAGAAGCGGGCCGATTAAACTCCTACGAGCAGTACTTC. Its protein product is CASSLEAGRLNSYEQYF.

In this sample, this clonotype turned up many times. This rearrangement joins TRBV12-3 or TRBV12-4 to TRBJ2-1; TRBD1 aligns across 10 bases. CDR3 length: 17 amino acids. J was trimmed by 2 bases and V by 4 bases; bases with no gene match: 8. CDR3 in amino acids: CASSSTTGTGAYNEQFF. DNA of the CDR3: TGTGCCAGCAGTTCGACCACCGGGACAGGGGCCTACAATGAGCAGTTCTTC.

This chain joins TRBV9 and TRBJ2-5, with D perhaps matching TRBD2 (7 bases). V was trimmed by 4 bases and J by 9 bases, leaving 28 bases between them. In germline, CDR1 is SGDLS, CDR2 YYNGEE. The CDR3 totals 17 residues. CDR3 coding DNA: TGTGCCAGCAGCCCCAGCCTCAACAACAGGGCTGGGGGGGCCCAGTACTTC. Translation gives CASSPSLNNRAGGAQYF.

This clonotype has only one observation. This chain links TRBV20-1 with TRBJ2-5; possible D gene TRBD2, 6 bases. The length of the CDR3 is 14 residues. Germline CDR1 is DFQATT and CDR2 is SNEGSKA (reference sequence). The V and J ends lost 3 bases and 1 base respectively, with 12 bases between them. CDR3 in amino acids: CSASVPGAQETQYF. The CDR3 region has the DNA TGCAGTGCTAGTGTACCGGGAGCCCAAGAGACCCAGTACTTC.

The chain uses TRBV4-2 and TRBJ2-1; D tentatively reads TRBD1 or TRBD2 (5 bases each). Trimming took off 0 bases at V and 7 bases at J, with 13 bases between the two ends. The CDR3 is made up of 15 amino acids. CDR1 is LGHNA and CDR2 is YNFKEQ in the germline V gene. The CDR3 nucleotides read TGTGCCAGCAGCCAAGATTGGGACCCGCGGAATGAGCAGTTCTTC. It codes for CASSQDWDPRNEQFF.

A note on this clonotype: A single base separates this from a much larger clone, so it may be a read error. The chain uses TRBV9 and TRBJ2-7; 9 positions agree with TRBD1. Germline V lookup: CDR1 SGDLS, CDR2 YYNGEE. The CDR3 has 15 residues. The V and J ends lost 3 bases and 9 bases, in that order; junction bases with no gene match: 13. The CDR3 is CASSDTGTGKTGQYF. DNA for the CDR3: TGTGCCAGCAGCGACACCGGGACAGGGAAAACGGGGCAGTACTTC.

The rearrangement joins TRBV6-5 to TRBJ1-2; weak D call: TRBD1 (5 bases). The CDR3 extends over 16 amino acids. CDR1 is MNHEY and CDR2 is SVGAGI in the germline V gene. V was shortened by 0 bases and J by 2 bases, with 13 bases between the two germline ends. CDR3 DNA: TGTGCCAGCAGTTACTCGAGGGCAGGGACGAACTATGGCTACACCTTC. Its protein is CASSYSRAGTNYGYTF.

This clonotype was seen once. A clone one base away is much larger, so this may be a read error. The chain links TRBV5-1 to TRBJ2-1; 14 bases are a match to TRBD2. The CDR3 extends over 14 amino acids. Trimming cost V 4 bases and J 8 bases; bases outside gene matches: 2. Germline V CDR1 and CDR2: SGHRS, YFSETQ. CDR3 protein: CASSGTSGSHEQFF. CDR3 coding DNA: TGCGCCAGCAGCGGGACTAGCGGGAGTCATGAGCAGTTCTTC.

The rearrangement uses TRBV29-1 and TRBJ2-2; D possibly corresponds to TRBD1 (5 bases). The CDR3 covers 14 residues. Germline V lookup: CDR1 SQVTM, CDR2 ANQGSEA. V lost 1 base to trimming and J lost 6 bases, with 12 bases between them. The CDR3 spells CSVEGRAPAGELFF. The CDR3 nucleotides read TGCAGCGTTGAAGGCAGGGCCCCAGCCGGGGAGCTGTTTTTT.

This clonotype was recorded many times. This chain joins TRBV5-1 and TRBJ2-7, with TRBD2 as a possible D gene (5 bases). CDR1 is SGHRS, CDR2 YFSETQ, per germline. Trimming took off 2 bases at V and 0 bases at J, with 15 bases between the two ends. The CDR3 runs to 16 residues. The CDR3 DNA reads TGCGCCAGCAGCTTATATGCGGGTGCTTACTCCTACGAGCAGTACTTC. It specifies CASSLYAGAYSYEQYF.

The table lists this clonotype with many counts. The genes are TRBV5-1 and TRBJ1-1; D perhaps matches TRBD1 (6 bases). Between the trimmed V and J ends, which lost 4 bases and 1 base, there was a span of 14 bases. The length of the CDR3 is 15 residues. Germline CDR1 reads SGHRS; CDR2 reads YFSETQ. CDR3: CASSPEGTPNTEAFF. CDR3 DNA: TGCGCCAGCAGCCCTGAAGGGACACCGAACACTGAAGCTTTCTTT.

This clonotype was detected only a few times. A read error may explain this, as a much larger clone is one base away. V gene TRBV29-1 combines with J gene TRBJ2-1; no clear D. V lost 7 bases, J lost 8 bases, and 12 bases lay in between. Germline values: CDR1 SQVTM, CDR2 ANQGSEA. This CDR3 is built from 11 residues. CDR3 residues: CSAVRSDEQFF. CDR3 DNA sequence: TGCAGCGCTGTTAGATCAGATGAGCAGTTCTTC.

As regards this clonotype: With a much larger clone just one base away, this may be a read error. This chain joins TRBV29-1 and TRBJ2-7; D gene uncertain. The CDR3 loop spans 11 amino acids. V gave up 7 bases and J gave up 4 bases, with 11 bases separating them. Germline V gene sequence: CDR1 SQVTM, CDR2 ANQGSEA. The DNA for the CDR3 is TGCAGCGGAGCTTCAGGATACGAGCAGTACTTC. Its protein product is CSGASGYEQYF.

This clonotype was observed many times. The rearrangement uses TRBV10-3 and TRBJ2-7; D call uncertain. Trimming cost V 4 bases and J 0 bases, with 10 bases left between them. Germline V gene lookup returns CDR1 ENHRY and CDR2 SYGVKD. This CDR3 comprises 14 residues. CDR3 protein: CAISGQELSYEQYF. The CDR3 DNA reads TGTGCCATCAGTGGACAAGAACTCTCCTACGAGCAGTACTTC.

The chain combines TRBV15 with TRBJ1-2, with D perhaps TRBD1 (6 bases). Trimming pared 0 bases from V and 8 bases from J, leaving 10 bases between. The germline V gene has CDR1 LNHNV and CDR2 YYDKDF (reference sequence). This CDR3 region has 13 residues. CDR3 nucleotides: TGTGCCACCAGCAGAGAGGAGGGGACAGGCTACACCTTC. Its protein product is CATSREEGTGYTF.

The chain is built from TRBV5-1 and TRBJ2-7; 9 bases fit TRBD1. This CDR3 has 13 amino acids. With 4 bases clipped from V and 9 bases from J, the junction kept 8 bases outside the gene matches. The germline V gene encodes CDR1 SGHRS and CDR2 YFSETQ. The CDR3 region is CASSVEGQGLQYF. The CDR3 nucleotides read TGCGCCAGCAGCGTGGAGGGACAGGGCCTGCAGTACTTC.